The rows below give T cell receptor beta chains drawn from one sample of a study of T cell repertoires in cytomegalovirus infection. Which antigens these TCRs recognize remains unknown. TCRdb reprocessed the reads with MiXCR, giving one entry per CDR3 protein. The table records more than 90,000 distinct CDR3 sequences, 10% of them present only once. The sequenced sample consisted of PBMCs, sequenced either directly or after in vitro stimulation (not recorded which). These receptors were collected from a human donor in good health (CMV status not recorded). Some clones in this sample may be carry-over from other donors' samples. CDR3s include the opening cysteine and the closing phenylalanine or tryptophan. The D gene is left open where the match is weak. Expanded clones get a size class; other rows say once, few or many, or leave the size out.

TRBV5-6	few	TRBJ2-1	TRBD1	TGTGCCAGCAGCGGGGGACAGTCCTACAATGAGCAGTTCTTC	CASSGGQSYNEQFF
TRBV27	-	TRBJ2-1	TRBD2	TGTGCCAGCAGTGCAATCGGACTAGCAGCATACAATGAGCAGTTCTTC	CASSAIGLAAYNEQFF
TRBV20-1	-	TRBJ2-3	-	TGCAGTGCCCGGAGCGGAGCCCGCACAGATACGCAGTATTTT	CSARSGARTDTQYF
TRBV5-6	-	TRBJ2-2	TRBD2	TGTGCCAGCAGCCTAGCGGGAGGTATCGGGGAGCTGTTTTTT	CASSLAGGIGELFF
TRBV11-2	many	TRBJ2-1	TRBD2	TGTGCCAGCAGCTTCAGGATTAGCGGGAGTTCCGATGAGCAGTTCTTC	CASSFRISGSSDEQFF
TRBV7-4	-	TRBJ2-1	-	TGTGCCAGCAGCCCCCGCCAGAACTACAATGAGCAGTTCTTC	CASSPRQNYNEQFF
TRBV6-2/TRBV6-3	many	TRBJ2-6	-	TGTGCCAGCAGCCCCAGGGGAAGCTCTGGGGCCAACGTCCTGACTTTC	CASSPRGSSGANVLTF
TRBV4-3	-	TRBJ2-7	-	TGCGCCAGCAGCCAAGATCTAGCAGGGGACTACGAGCAGTACTTC	CASSQDLAGDYEQYF
TRBV4-1	few	TRBJ1-1	-	TGCGCCAGCAGCCAAGATCACATGAACACTGAAGCTTTCTTT	CASSQDHMNTEAFF
TRBV30	-	TRBJ2-2	TRBD1	TGTGCCTGGAGAAGACAGGGAGCCTCCAGGGAGCTGTTTTTT	CAWRRQGASRELFF
TRBV30	few	TRBJ2-1	-	TGTGCCTGGAGTAGAGACAAACAGCAGTTCTTC	CAWSRDKQQFF
TRBV28	-	TRBJ2-7	TRBD2	TGTGCCAGCAGGCCCGGGACTAGCACGACCCACGAGCAGTACTTC	CASRPGTSTTHEQYF
TRBV5-1	many	TRBJ2-1	TRBD2	TGCGCCAGCAGCTTGGGGATACTAGCGGGGGCCACTCATGAGCAGTTCTTC	CASSLGILAGATHEQFF
TRBV28	many	TRBJ1-2	-	TGTGCCAGCAGCCCACAGAGTGGCTACACCTTC	CASSPQSGYTF
TRBV4-2	-	TRBJ2-5	-	TGTGCCAGCAGCCAAGTCGTCGGGTACCAAGAGACCCAGTACTTC	CASSQVVGYQETQYF
TRBV7-2	-	TRBJ2-5	-	TGTGCCAGCAGCTTTGGGGACCAAGAGACCCAGTACTTC	CASSFGDQETQYF
TRBV6-5	many	TRBJ1-4	-	TGTGCCAGCAGTTACAAGGGGTCGCCAACTAATGAAAAACTGTTTTTT	CASSYKGSPTNEKLFF
TRBV12-3/TRBV12-4	-	TRBJ2-1	-	TGTGCCAGCAGTGTCCCCTCCCCTCGCGTGGACGATGAGCAGTTCTTC	CASSVPSPRVDDEQFF
TRBV6-5	-	TRBJ1-1	-	TGTGCCAGCAGTTACACGAGGTGGGCTGAAGCTTTCTTT	CASSYTRWAEAFF
TRBV27	few	TRBJ1-6	-	TGTGCCAGCAGGTACAGGGATTCACCCCTCCACTTT	CASRYRDSPLHF
TRBV12-5	-	TRBJ2-1	TRBD2	TGTGCTAGTGGTTTGGTACGGGGGGGAGCGCACTTCTCCTACAATGAGCAGTTCTTC	CASGLVRGGAHFSYNEQFF
TRBV10-3	-	TRBJ2-2	-	TGTGCCATCAGCCTCAACAGGGTTGGTAACGCCGGGGAGCTGTTTTTT	CAISLNRVGNAGELFF
TRBV7-2	many	TRBJ2-7	TRBD2	TGTGCCAGCAGCTTAGTGGTCCGGGAGGGCCTCGAGCAGTACTTC	CASSLVVREGLEQYF
TRBV6-6	few	TRBJ2-3	-	TGTGCCAGCAGTTACGGACAGAGTAGCACAGATACGCAGTATTTT	CASSYGQSSTDTQYF
TRBV18	many	TRBJ1-5	-	TGTGCCAGCTCACCACCAAGCGGACCGAGTCGCCAGCCCCAGCATTTT	CASSPPSGPSRQPQHF
TRBV19	many	TRBJ2-2	-	TGTGCCAGTACCTCATCCCAGATGTCCACCGGGGAGCTGTTTTTT	CASTSSQMSTGELFF
TRBV6-2/TRBV6-3	few	TRBJ2-2	TRBD2	TGTGCCAGCATTAGCGGGAGTAACACCGGGGAGCTGTTTTTT	CASISGSNTGELFF
TRBV28	-	TRBJ1-1	TRBD1	TGTGCCAGCAGTATGACAGGGCTGGTCCGGACTGAAGCTTTCTTT	CASSMTGLVRTEAFF
TRBV28	-	TRBJ2-7	-	TGTGCCAGCAGTTTCCCCCCGGCGATCGAGCAGTACTTC	CASSFPPAIEQYF
TRBV5-1	-	TRBJ2-1	-	TGCGCCAGCAGCTTAGGTTTCTACAATGAGCAGTTCTTC	CASSLGFYNEQFF
TRBV18	few	TRBJ2-7	TRBD1	TGTGCCAGCTCACCGGGACAGGGTAGGACCTACGAGCAGTACTTC	CASSPGQGRTYEQYF
TRBV20-1	few	TRBJ1-5	-	TGCAGTGCTAGAGATAGAGGGGGAGGTCAGCCCCAGCATTTT	CSARDRGGGQPQHF
TRBV29-1	-	TRBJ1-1	TRBD1	TGCAGCGCAGGGGGCGGGGGGGGGAACACTGAAGCTTTCTTT	CSAGGGGGNTEAFF
TRBV7-8	few	TRBJ2-5	TRBD1	TGTGCCAGCAGCCATTGGGCAAGGACAGGGGGCGCGGGGGGCCAAGAGACCCAGTACTTC	CASSHWARTGGAGGQETQYF